A selection of T cell receptor beta chains follows, all from one sample in a study of blood T cell repertoires in COVID-19. Clones were read by immunoSEQ multiplex PCR, and TCRdb kept only the in-frame ones, dropping some. The table has about 140,000 clones, around 81% seen once; the top ten hold approximately 8%. The sequencing sample was made of peripheral blood. The origin of the receptors is a human donor in a cohort sampled during active COVID-19. The CDR3 runs from the conserved cysteine through the conserved F or W. Each record gives: CDR3 protein, CDR3 DNA, V gene, J gene, D gene, clone size. D genes are given only for firm matches. Expanded clones get a size class; other rows say once, few or many, or leave the size out.

cdr3_aa: CASSYGDRGGEQFF; cdr3_nt: TGTGCCAGCAGTTATGGGGATCGGGGGGGTGAGCAGTTCTTC; v_call: TRBV6-2/TRBV6-3; j_call: TRBJ2-1; d_call: TRBD2; clone_size: -
cdr3_aa: CASSQAGTAQETQYF; cdr3_nt: TGCGCCAGCAGCCAAGCGGGGACAGCCCAAGAGACCCAGTACTTC; v_call: TRBV4-1; j_call: TRBJ2-5; d_call: TRBD1; clone_size: -
cdr3_aa: CASSYSFAGAYEQYF; cdr3_nt: TGTGCCAGCAGTTACTCATTTGCGGGGGCCTACGAGCAGTACTTC; v_call: TRBV6-5; j_call: TRBJ2-7; d_call: TRBD2; clone_size: -
cdr3_aa: CASSLDYNTEAFF; cdr3_nt: TGTGCCAGCAGCCTCGACTATAACACTGAAGCTTTCTTT; v_call: TRBV11-2; j_call: TRBJ1-1; d_call: -; clone_size: -
cdr3_aa: CASSQGFTTSHQPQHF; cdr3_nt: TGTGCCAGCAGCCAGGGGTTTACCACGTCCCATCAGCCCCAGCATTTT; v_call: TRBV7-9; j_call: TRBJ1-5; d_call: -; clone_size: -
cdr3_aa: CASQGGNIQYF; cdr3_nt: TGTGCCAGCCAGGGTGGAAACATTCAGTACTTC; v_call: TRBV28; j_call: TRBJ2-4; d_call: -; clone_size: -
cdr3_aa: CASSNRDRGGSEKLFF; cdr3_nt: TGTGCCAGCAGTAACCGGGACAGGGGTGGGAGTGAAAAACTGTTTTTT; v_call: TRBV27; j_call: TRBJ1-4; d_call: TRBD1; clone_size: -
cdr3_aa: CASTRDRSNEQFF; cdr3_nt: TGTGCCAGCACCCGGGACAGAAGCAATGAGCAGTTCTTC; v_call: TRBV2; j_call: TRBJ2-1; d_call: TRBD1; clone_size: once
cdr3_aa: CASSLAPNLREQYF; cdr3_nt: TGTGCCAGCAGTTTAGCCCCAAACCTACGCGAGCAGTACTTC; v_call: TRBV28; j_call: TRBJ2-7; d_call: -; clone_size: -
cdr3_aa: CASSPRTGLTGEQYF; cdr3_nt: TGTGCCAGCAGCCCTCGGACCGGTCTCACGGGGGAGCAGTACTTC; v_call: TRBV28; j_call: TRBJ2-7; d_call: -; clone_size: few
cdr3_aa: CASSMSSGSYEQYF; cdr3_nt: TGTGCCAGTAGTATGTCTAGCGGCTCCTACGAGCAGTACTTC; v_call: TRBV19; j_call: TRBJ2-7; d_call: TRBD2; clone_size: -
cdr3_aa: CASTPRLTYEQYF; cdr3_nt: TGTGCCAGCACACCCCGCCTAACCTACGAGCAGTACTTC; v_call: TRBV6-5; j_call: TRBJ2-7; d_call: -; clone_size: -
cdr3_aa: CASSLQDTNYGYTF; cdr3_nt: TGCGCCAGCAGCCTCCAAGACACTAACTATGGCTACACCTTC; v_call: TRBV4-1; j_call: TRBJ1-2; d_call: -; clone_size: -
cdr3_aa: CSVGQGDGYTF; cdr3_nt: TGCAGCGTTGGACAGGGGGATGGCTACACCTTC; v_call: TRBV29-1; j_call: TRBJ1-2; d_call: TRBD1; clone_size: few
cdr3_aa: CASKEGLAPVVGVSSYNEQFF; cdr3_nt: TGTGCCAGCAAGGAGGGACTAGCGCCTGTCGTTGGGGTTAGCTCCTACAATGAGCAGTTCTTC; v_call: TRBV9; j_call: TRBJ2-1; d_call: TRBD2; clone_size: -
cdr3_aa: CASSLELAGGPYEQYF; cdr3_nt: TGTGCCAGCAGCCTCGAACTAGCGGGAGGGCCTTACGAGCAGTACTTC; v_call: TRBV7-2; j_call: TRBJ2-7; d_call: TRBD2; clone_size: -
cdr3_aa: CASSLLAGGPLSYEQYF; cdr3_nt: TGTGCCAGCAGCTTACTAGCGGGAGGCCCCCTCTCCTACGAGCAGTACTTC; v_call: TRBV7-2; j_call: TRBJ2-7; d_call: TRBD2; clone_size: -
cdr3_aa: CASSLSGHLKEKLFF; cdr3_nt: TGTGCCAGCTCACTGTCGGGACACCTTAAGGAAAAACTGTTTTTT; v_call: TRBV18; j_call: TRBJ1-4; d_call: -; clone_size: -
cdr3_aa: CASSATRTGGSETQYF; cdr3_nt: TGTGCCAGCAGCGCAACCCGAACAGGGGGCAGTGAGACCCAGTACTTC; v_call: TRBV11-2; j_call: TRBJ2-5; d_call: TRBD1; clone_size: -
cdr3_aa: CASSYKTSGRVDTGELFF; cdr3_nt: TGTGCCAGCAGTTACAAGACTAGCGGGAGGGTAGACACCGGGGAGCTGTTTTTT; v_call: TRBV6-2/TRBV6-3; j_call: TRBJ2-2; d_call: TRBD2; clone_size: -
cdr3_aa: CASSLSPGRSNSPLHF; cdr3_nt: TGTGCCAGCAGCTTATCGCCAGGCAGATCAAATTCACCCCTCCACTTT; v_call: TRBV7-3; j_call: TRBJ1-6; d_call: -; clone_size: -
cdr3_aa: CASSSGLASGGYTF; cdr3_nt: TGCGCCAGCAGCAGCGGTTTGGCCAGCGGTGGCTACACCTTC; v_call: TRBV5-1; j_call: TRBJ1-2; d_call: -; clone_size: once
cdr3_aa: CSVESAGVRDEQYF; cdr3_nt: TGCAGCGTTGAATCAGCGGGAGTGAGGGACGAGCAGTACTTC; v_call: TRBV29-1; j_call: TRBJ2-7; d_call: TRBD2; clone_size: -
cdr3_aa: CASSGAGATNTGELFF; cdr3_nt: TGTGCCAGCAGTGGAGCAGGGGCGACGAACACCGGGGAGCTGTTTTTT; v_call: TRBV28; j_call: TRBJ2-2; d_call: -; clone_size: -
cdr3_aa: CASSFVAGGPPGANVLTF; cdr3_nt: TGTGCCAGCAGTTTCGTAGCGGGAGGGCCCCCTGGGGCCAACGTCCTGACTTTC; v_call: TRBV28; j_call: TRBJ2-6; d_call: TRBD2; clone_size: -
cdr3_aa: CSVGGGGSTRREQFF; cdr3_nt: TGCAGCGTTGGGGGAGGCGGGAGCACTCGTCGTGAGCAGTTCTTC; v_call: TRBV29-1; j_call: TRBJ2-1; d_call: TRBD2; clone_size: -
cdr3_aa: CASSWARGAGASPLHF; cdr3_nt: TGTGCCAGCAGTTGGGCCAGGGGGGCAGGAGCTTCACCCCTCCACTTT; v_call: TRBV5-5; j_call: TRBJ1-6; d_call: TRBD1; clone_size: -
cdr3_aa: CASSLGTSGAYNEQFF; cdr3_nt: TGTGCCAGCAGCTTAGGGACTAGCGGGGCCTACAATGAGCAGTTCTTC; v_call: TRBV7-6; j_call: TRBJ2-1; d_call: TRBD2; clone_size: -
cdr3_aa: CASSVLAGGPLNEQFF; cdr3_nt: TGTGCCAGCAGCGTGCTAGCGGGAGGGCCCTTGAATGAGCAGTTCTTC; v_call: TRBV7-9; j_call: TRBJ2-1; d_call: TRBD2; clone_size: few
cdr3_aa: CASSVEATVAGELFF; cdr3_nt: TGTGCCAGCAGCGTAGAGGCGACAGTTGCCGGGGAGCTGTTTTTT; v_call: TRBV9; j_call: TRBJ2-2; d_call: -; clone_size: -
cdr3_aa: CASSVPSLGVYEQYF; cdr3_nt: TGTGCCAGCAGCGTTCCCTCTCTAGGAGTCTACGAGCAGTACTTC; v_call: TRBV28; j_call: TRBJ2-7; d_call: -; clone_size: few
cdr3_aa: CASNFQGTDTQYF; cdr3_nt: TGTGCCAGCAACTTCCAGGGTACGGATACGCAGTATTTT; v_call: TRBV6-5; j_call: TRBJ2-3; d_call: -; clone_size: -
cdr3_aa: CASSQGLAGVSYEQYF; cdr3_nt: TGCGCCAGCAGCCAGGGGCTAGCGGGAGTCTCCTACGAGCAGTACTTC; v_call: TRBV4-3; j_call: TRBJ2-7; d_call: TRBD2; clone_size: -
cdr3_aa: CASSAGTSVTGELFF; cdr3_nt: TGTGCCAGCAGCGCCGGGACTAGTGTCACCGGGGAGCTGTTTTTT; v_call: TRBV7-9; j_call: TRBJ2-2; d_call: TRBD2; clone_size: few
cdr3_aa: CASSLRRGLQETQYF; cdr3_nt: TGTGCCAGCAGCTTACGCAGGGGGTTGCAAGAGACCCAGTACTTC; v_call: TRBV11-1; j_call: TRBJ2-5; d_call: TRBD1; clone_size: -
cdr3_aa: CASSRTSYEQYF; cdr3_nt: TGTGCCAGCAGCCGGACTAGCTACGAGCAGTACTTC; v_call: TRBV3-1/TRBV3-2; j_call: TRBJ2-7; d_call: TRBD2; clone_size: -
cdr3_aa: CASSPTWDRAGAEAFF; cdr3_nt: TGTGCCAGCAGCCCGACTTGGGACAGGGCTGGCGCTGAAGCTTTCTTT; v_call: TRBV7-8; j_call: TRBJ1-1; d_call: TRBD1; clone_size: -
cdr3_aa: CASSFGRSGANVLTF; cdr3_nt: TGTGCCAGCTCGTTTGGGCGCTCTGGGGCCAACGTCCTGACTTTC; v_call: TRBV5-6; j_call: TRBJ2-6; d_call: -; clone_size: few
cdr3_aa: CASSALEDQPQHF; cdr3_nt: TGTGCCAGCAGTGCCCTCGAGGATCAGCCCCAGCATTTT; v_call: TRBV12-3/TRBV12-4; j_call: TRBJ1-5; d_call: -; clone_size: few
cdr3_aa: CASSLVRINEQYF; cdr3_nt: TGTGCCAGCAGCTTGGTCAGGATCAACGAGCAGTACTTC; v_call: TRBV5-5; j_call: TRBJ2-7; d_call: -; clone_size: -
cdr3_aa: CASSESGTEAHYGYTF; cdr3_nt: TGTGCCAGCAGCGAGTCCGGGACAGAGGCCCACTATGGCTACACCTTC; v_call: TRBV28; j_call: TRBJ1-2; d_call: TRBD1; clone_size: -
cdr3_aa: CASSLDVSSYNEQFF; cdr3_nt: TGTGCCAGCAGCTTAGATGTTAGCTCCTACAATGAGCAGTTCTTC; v_call: TRBV7-8; j_call: TRBJ2-1; d_call: -; clone_size: few
cdr3_aa: CASRTGTLYTGELFF; cdr3_nt: TGTGCCAGTAGGACTGGGACACTCTACACCGGGGAGCTGTTTTTT; v_call: TRBV28; j_call: TRBJ2-2; d_call: -; clone_size: -
cdr3_aa: CASNPRSRGGDTQYF; cdr3_nt: TGTGCCAGCAACCCCCGGTCCAGGGGTGGAGATACGCAGTATTTT; v_call: TRBV28; j_call: TRBJ2-3; d_call: -; clone_size: -
cdr3_aa: CASSRSRTGTYEQYF; cdr3_nt: TGTGCCAGCAGCCGTTCCCGGACAGGGACCTACGAGCAGTACTTC; v_call: TRBV6-2/TRBV6-3; j_call: TRBJ2-7; d_call: TRBD1; clone_size: few
cdr3_aa: CASSQEGVREGNSPLHF; cdr3_nt: TGCGCCAGCAGCCAAGAGGGCGTAAGGGAGGGGAATTCACCCCTCCACTTT; v_call: TRBV4-3; j_call: TRBJ1-6; d_call: -; clone_size: -
cdr3_aa: CASSPPSSGTREQFF; cdr3_nt: TGTGCCAGCTCACCACCGTCTAGCGGGACACGTGAGCAGTTCTTC; v_call: TRBV18; j_call: TRBJ2-1; d_call: TRBD2; clone_size: -
cdr3_aa: CASSRAGGGINEQFF; cdr3_nt: TGTGCCAGCAGTAGAGCGGGAGGGGGAATAAATGAGCAGTTCTTC; v_call: TRBV28; j_call: TRBJ2-1; d_call: TRBD2; clone_size: -
cdr3_aa: CASRTYRVIQETQYF; cdr3_nt: TGTGCCAGCCGGACATACAGGGTGATCCAAGAGACCCAGTACTTC; v_call: TRBV28; j_call: TRBJ2-5; d_call: -; clone_size: once
cdr3_aa: CASSLRTGTYEQYF; cdr3_nt: TGCGCCAGCAGCCTCCGGACGGGGACCTACGAGCAGTACTTC; v_call: TRBV4-3; j_call: TRBJ2-7; d_call: -; clone_size: -
cdr3_aa: CASSPPGGYGFGANVLTF; cdr3_nt: TGTGCCAGCTCACCACCTGGAGGGTATGGCTTTGGGGCCAACGTCCTGACTTTC; v_call: TRBV18; j_call: TRBJ2-6; d_call: -; clone_size: -
cdr3_aa: CATTGGRDNEQFF; cdr3_nt: TGTGCCACCACGGGAGGGCGGGACAATGAGCAGTTCTTC; v_call: TRBV19; j_call: TRBJ2-1; d_call: TRBD2; clone_size: once
cdr3_aa: CASSRGQGEKLFF; cdr3_nt: TGCGCCAGCAGCCGGGGACAGGGAGAAAAACTGTTTTTT; v_call: TRBV5-1; j_call: TRBJ1-4; d_call: TRBD1; clone_size: -
cdr3_aa: CASYGQNHYEQYF; cdr3_nt: TGTGCCAGCTATGGACAGAACCACTACGAGCAGTACTTC; v_call: TRBV27; j_call: TRBJ2-7; d_call: -; clone_size: -
cdr3_aa: CASSFSLANGAFF; cdr3_nt: TGTGCCAGCAGCTTTAGTTTGGCAAACGGGGCTTTCTTT; v_call: TRBV7-9; j_call: TRBJ1-1; d_call: -; clone_size: -
cdr3_aa: CASSLGQDREAFF; cdr3_nt: TGTGCCAGCAGCTTAGGCCAGGACAGGGAAGCTTTCTTT; v_call: TRBV7-9; j_call: TRBJ1-1; d_call: TRBD1; clone_size: -
cdr3_aa: CASSFGTGSFEEKLFF; cdr3_nt: TGTGCCAGCAGCTTCGGGACAGGGAGTTTTGAGGAAAAACTGTTTTTT; v_call: TRBV5-6; j_call: TRBJ1-4; d_call: TRBD1; clone_size: -
cdr3_aa: CASSPDYNEQFF; cdr3_nt: TGTGCCAGCAGCCCAGATTACAATGAGCAGTTCTTC; v_call: TRBV5-6; j_call: TRBJ2-1; d_call: -; clone_size: -
cdr3_aa: CASRPTVGQYLTSGRVADTQYF; cdr3_nt: TGTGCCAGCAGACCTACGGTGGGACAGTACTTGACTAGCGGGAGGGTTGCAGATACGCAGTATTTT; v_call: TRBV28; j_call: TRBJ2-3; d_call: TRBD2; clone_size: -